Below, one TCR beta chain is given with its context. As yet, its antigen is unknown. Blood samples of approximately 2.7 ml were drawn from every donor. The CDR3 extends over 13 amino acids. Germline V gene sequence: CDR1 SGHTA, CDR2 FQGNSA. The data derive from a study of monozygotic twins with inflammatory bowel disease. Findings and caveats of the study: IBD patients had lower TCRbeta diversity (inverse Simpson) than healthy co-twins. Researchers report that IBD patients shared fewer clonotypes with others than healthy twins, especially amid disease activity.

Researchers used template switching to add UMIs featuring a 6-nucleotide sample barcode. From its re-call of the 5' RACE reads, TCRdb lists each CDR3 protein once, without DNA. This sample's table reports approximately 330,000 distinct CDR3 sequences. This chain joins TRBV7-2 and TRBJ2-1; TCRdb picks TRBD1, but there is no DNA to check that call. This TCR came from a human donor with ulcerative colitis or Crohn's disease, or a healthy co-twin of an affected twin (not recorded which). Sequenced material: blood. CDR3 amino acids: CASSPGANNEQFF.